A single T cell receptor beta chain is shown here with its context. The clone's antigen remains unknown. No base quality information exists; no much larger clone differs at one position. These data belong to a study of OX40 agonist ivuxolimab in advanced cancers. Concerning the study at large: Ivuxolimab was a fully human IgG2 agonistic monoclonal antibody targeting the costimulatory receptor OX40 (CD134). Intravenous ivuxolimab was administered to patients every 2 weeks at six dose levels: 0.01, 0.1, 0.3, 1.5, 3 and 10 mg/kg. Among the 52 dose-escalation patients, around 20 had hepatocellular carcinoma, roughly 15 melanoma, 9 renal cell carcinoma and 9 head and neck cancer. In the dose-escalation cohort, more than 80% of patients were male, and the mean age was roughly 56 years with a range of 23 to 79. Prior anti-PD-1, anti-PD-L1 or anti-CTLA-4 therapy was permitted, and checkpoint inhibitors had been received by under 50% of dose-escalation patients. Partial responses occurred in three dose-escalation patients, of whom one had hepatocellular carcinoma and two had cutaneous melanoma. The purpose of peripheral TCRbeta sequencing was to test whether ivuxolimab changed TCR sequence diversity and led to clonal T-cell expansion. The monotherapy dose-escalation portion (N of about 52 patients) of the phase I ivuxolimab trial is reported in the paper. General findings and caveats noted by the study authors: At doses of 0.1 to 3.0 mg/kg, clonal expansion of both CD4+ and CD8+ blood T cells was observed from baseline to week 6. The antigen specificity of the peripheral T cells that underwent clonal expansion was not determined. On average, CD8+ T cells showed more expanded clones than CD4+ T cells after ivuxolimab. In partial responders in the 0.1-3.0 mg/kg groups, normalized peripheral clonal expansion was found to be among the lowest, especially among CD8+ T cells. Low levels of normalized T-cell clonal expansion were also seen in some nonresponding patients.

From its cysteine to its phenylalanine, the CDR3 spans 15 amino acids. The retained sequence is limited to the CDR3, 45 bases, with the frame set at the first base. Sequences SGHTA (CDR1) and FQGNSA (CDR2) are obtained from the germline V gene. The junction shows trimming of 5 bases on V and 3 bases on J, and the gene matches do not reach 4 bases of it. Genomic DNA was extracted from sorted cells for sequencing of the TCRbeta CDR3 region. The immunoSEQ Assay was used for sequencing of TCRbeta CDR3 regions. TCRdb holds this immuneACCESS table with in-frame rearrangements only. Some clones are missing; in checked studies, unresolved V genes explain under half, and the rest has no known cause. A total of around 92,000 clones appear in this sample, 84% of them only once. The ten largest clonotypes hold roughly 2.7% of the sample. Patients with a history of autoimmune disease or receiving systemic immunosuppression were excluded from the trial. In every dose cohort, peripheral blood was drawn for TCR sequencing at baseline, cycle 4 day 1, and cycle 7 day 1. Samples were obtained from an open-label, multicenter, first-in-human phase I dose-escalation trial of ivuxolimab. The trial enrolled adults with locally advanced or metastatic head and neck squamous cell, hepatocellular, melanoma or renal cell carcinoma. CD4+ and CD8+ T cells were sorted separately from peripheral blood before TCR sequencing.

The sequence joins TRBV7-2 to TRBJ2-1; 10 bases in the junction line up with TRBD1. The receptor was derived from an adult with an advanced solid tumor such as melanoma, head and neck, liver or kidney cancer. The starting material was CD4+ or CD8+ T cells sorted from blood, obtained in a trial of the OX40 agonist ivuxolimab. The nucleotides read TGTGCCAGCAGCCAGACAGGGGGCCTCTACAATGAGCAGTTCTTC. It encodes CASSQTGGLYNEQFF.